This TCR beta chain was sequenced for a study of T cell responses to AZD1222 COVID-19 vaccine. Repertoires were generated with immunoSEQ multiplex PCR, while TCRdb's copy carries only in-frame clones and drops some. The sample has 65,000 to 95,000 clones; approximately 83% are singletons. About this clone itself: Its antigen is not identified.

Points from the study as a whole: Clonal diversity may have been underestimated in mostly white British donors. The study identified only five to seven AZD1222 recipients as seropositive at baseline.

The sequencing used peripheral blood, collected 28 days after the second AZD1222 dose. The sequence came from an adult who received the AZD1222 COVID-19 vaccine.

The CDR3 region is CASSYTVYGYTF. DNA for the CDR3: TGTGCCAGCAGTTACACAGTCTATGGCTACACCTTC. This chain uses TRBV28 with TRBJ1-2; no clear D. V was trimmed by 4 bases and J by 4 bases, leaving 7 bases between them. This CDR3 region has 12 residues. The germline CDR1 and CDR2 sequences are MDHEN and SYDVKM.